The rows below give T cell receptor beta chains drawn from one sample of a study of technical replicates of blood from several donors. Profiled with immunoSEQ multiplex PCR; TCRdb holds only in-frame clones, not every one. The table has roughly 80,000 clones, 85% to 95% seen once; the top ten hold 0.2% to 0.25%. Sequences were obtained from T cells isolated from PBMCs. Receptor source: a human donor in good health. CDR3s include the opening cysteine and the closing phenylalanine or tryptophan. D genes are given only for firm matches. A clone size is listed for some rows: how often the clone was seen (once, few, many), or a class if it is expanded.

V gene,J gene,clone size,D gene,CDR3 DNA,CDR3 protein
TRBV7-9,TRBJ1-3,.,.,TGTGCCAGCAGTCCTAACCCCAGGAAAACTGGAAACACCATATATTTT,CASSPNPRKTGNTIYF
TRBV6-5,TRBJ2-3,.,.,TGTGCCAGCAGTTACAGACAGAGCACAGATACGCAGTATTTT,CASSYRQSTDTQYF
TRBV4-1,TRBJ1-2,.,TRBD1,TGCGCCAGCAGCTTAAGGACAGGGATGTATGGCTACACCTTC,CASSLRTGMYGYTF
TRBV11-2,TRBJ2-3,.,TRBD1,TGTGCCAGCAGCCCTGGGACAGGCCCCCCAGATACGCAGTATTTT,CASSPGTGPPDTQYF
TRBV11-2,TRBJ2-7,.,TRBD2,TGTGCCAGCAGCTACATGGTGGGCGGGGAGGGGCAGTACTTC,CASSYMVGGEGQYF
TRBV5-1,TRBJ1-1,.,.,TGCGCCAGCAGCTTAACAGGGCAGGACACTGAAGCTTTCTTT,CASSLTGQDTEAFF
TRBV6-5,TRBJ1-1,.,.,TGTGCCAGCAGTCCAAATTTTAAACAGGGTGGAGCTTTCTTT,CASSPNFKQGGAFF
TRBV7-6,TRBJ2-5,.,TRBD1,TGTGCCAGCAGCCCTTGGACAGGGGTGGACGAGACCCAGTACTTC,CASSPWTGVDETQYF
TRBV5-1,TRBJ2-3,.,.,TGCGCCAGCAGCTTGGCGCTCGCAGGGCTTAGCACAGATACGCAGTATTTT,CASSLALAGLSTDTQYF
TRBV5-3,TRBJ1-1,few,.,TGTGCCAGAAGCTTTCAGGTGGCGAACACTGAAGCTTTCTTT,CARSFQVANTEAFF
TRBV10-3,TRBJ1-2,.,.,TGTGCCATCAGTGAGTTAGAGACAGGTCGTATAGGCTACACCTTC,CAISELETGRIGYTF
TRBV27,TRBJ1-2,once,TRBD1,TGTGCCAGCAGTCCCGACCGGGACAGATACTATGGCTACACCTTC,CASSPDRDRYYGYTF
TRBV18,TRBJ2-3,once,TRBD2,TGTGCCAGCTCACCCTTGACTAGCAGAACAGATACGCAGTATTTT,CASSPLTSRTDTQYF
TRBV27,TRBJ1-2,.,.,TGTGCCACCCACTCGTACGGGGTTGATGGCTACACCTTC,CATHSYGVDGYTF
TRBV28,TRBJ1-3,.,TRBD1,TGTGCCAGCAGTTTATCCGGGACAGCTGGAAACACCATATATTTT,CASSLSGTAGNTIYF
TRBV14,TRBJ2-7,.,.,TGTGCCAGCAGACAAGGTTATTCGTACGAGCAGTACTTC,CASRQGYSYEQYF
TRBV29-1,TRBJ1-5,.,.,TGCAGCGTTGGTCGGGGAAATCAGCCCCAGCATTTT,CSVGRGNQPQHF